The 9 T cell receptor beta chains below all came from one sample that was sequenced in a study of control samples from healthy donors and cancer patients. The protocol was immunoSEQ multiplex PCR, while the TCRdb copy is restricted to in-frame clones and leaves out a portion. The table includes roughly 88,000 clones, about nine tenths detected once. The sample taken for sequencing was blood. The origin of the receptors is a man aged 50 to 59 in good health.

This clone was seen once. V gene TRBV7-2 combines with J gene TRBJ1-4; possible D gene TRBD1, 5 bases. V lost 5 bases and J 8 bases, leaving 15 bases between the germline ends. The CDR3 runs 14 residues. The germline CDR1 and CDR2 sequences are SGHTA and FQGNSA. CDR3 sequence (DNA): TGTGCCAGCAGCCTAGACAGCCTTGGGGAAAAACTGTTTTTT. It translates to CASSLDSLGEKLFF.

This clone was seen just once. The chain links TRBV10-3 to TRBJ1-2; the D is unclear. CDR3 length: 15 residues. CDR1 and CDR2 from the germline V gene are ENHRY and SYGVKD. The ends were cut back, 0 bases at V and 2 bases at J, with 10 bases in the middle. The CDR3 here is CAISESEQINYGYTF. In DNA form, the CDR3 reads TGTGCCATCAGTGAGTCAGAACAGATAAACTATGGCTACACCTTC.

CDR3 DNA: TGTGCCAGCAGCCCTCCAAAAGGGACAGATACTATGAACACTGAAGCTTTCTTT. This sequence encodes CASSPPKGTDTMNTEAFF. The V and J genes are TRBV9 and TRBJ1-1; 7 bases are a match to TRBD1. With 4 bases clipped from V and 0 bases from J, the junction kept 15 bases outside the gene matches. The CDR3 sequence is 18 residues long. CDR1 is SGDLS and CDR2 is YYNGEE in the germline V gene.

The rearrangement links TRBV10-3 to TRBJ1-6, with 10 positions matching TRBD1. Germline trimming cut 6 bases from V and 7 bases from J; bases unmatched to any gene: 9. The CDR3 is made up of 16 amino acids. Germline V gene sequence: CDR1 ENHRY, CDR2 SYGVKD. CDR3 coding DNA: TGTGCCATCAGCTTTCGGGACAGGGGAAACAATTCACCCCTCCACTTT. It specifies CAISFRDRGNNSPLHF.

This chain joins TRBV7-8 and TRBJ1-1, with D unresolved. V was trimmed by 1 base and J by 4 bases, leaving 16 bases between them. Germline CDR1 SGHVS, CDR2 FQNEAQ. The CDR3 is made up of 16 amino acids. The CDR3 here is CASSLELEGTTTEAFF. CDR3 sequence (DNA): TGTGCCAGCAGCTTAGAACTGGAGGGAACTACCACTGAAGCTTTCTTT.

The chain has TRBV4-2 and TRBJ1-6; perhaps TRBD1 as D (5 bases). This CDR3 has 16 residues. Trimming took 1 base from V and 3 from J, leaving 10 bases between them. Germline V gives CDR1 LGHNA, CDR2 YNFKEQ. CDR3 sequence reads: CASSQASGSYNSPLHF. DNA for the CDR3: TGTGCCAGCAGCCAAGCCTCAGGGAGCTATAATTCACCCCTCCACTTT.

The chain recombines TRBV5-1 with TRBJ1-1; 11 bases match TRBD1. V lost 2 bases, J lost 8 bases, and 5 bases stayed unmatched. The CDR3 has 14 residues. From germline, CDR1 is SGHRS and CDR2 YFSETQ. The CDR3 nucleotides are TGCGCCAGCAGCTTCGGAAGGACAGGGGGCGAAGCTTTCTTT. It encodes CASSFGRTGGEAFF.

This rearrangement joins TRBV7-9 to TRBJ1-3; D not certain. The CDR3 totals 12 residues. Trimming pared 5 bases from V and 6 bases from J, leaving 8 bases between. Looked up from germline, CDR1 is SEHNR and CDR2 is FQNEAQ (reference sequence). CDR3 sequence: CASSLRENTIYF. The CDR3, as DNA: TGTGCCAGCAGCCTACGCGAAAACACCATATATTTT.

The rearrangement links TRBV18 to TRBJ1-2; tentatively, D is TRBD1 (6 bases). Germline V gene sequence: CDR1 KGHSH, CDR2 LQKENI. The CDR3 is 15 residues long. Trimming removed 6 bases from V and 2 bases from J, with 16 bases in between. This CDR3 is CASSSTGDRNYGYTF. For the CDR3, the DNA is TGTGCCAGCTCCTCAACTGGAGACAGGAACTATGGCTACACCTTC.